The 2 T cell receptor beta chains below come from one sample, sequenced in a study of blood T cells in healthy people across ages (dated by TCRdb to about 2015). Library preparation employed 5' RACE. Instrument on record: Illumina HiSeq 2500. A second roughly 7 to 11 cycle PCR used a sample-barcoded 5' primer and a J-beta primer mix. The public sequencing data were trimmed at Q25 with fastp and processed into clonotypes with MiXCR by TCRdb, which kept only in-frame beta chains. Each record represents a unique CDR3 protein, reported with the most common genes and DNA among its rows. The sample table contains around 790,000 distinct CDR3 sequences; only one count was recorded for under 45% of them. The ten largest account for about a fifth of the sample. The sequenced sample consisted of blood. All receptors come from a man aged 55 to 69 in good health.

V and J are TRBV6-5 and TRBJ1-4, with D perhaps TRBD1 (6 bases). The CDR3 runs to 16 residues. The germline V gene has CDR1 MNHEY and CDR2 SVGAGI. Trimming cost V 5 bases and J 3 bases, with 16 bases left between them. The CDR3, as DNA: TGTGCCAGCAGTAAGGACAGTTTCGGGCCTAATGAAAAACTGTTTTTT. It codes for CASSKDSFGPNEKLFF.

Notes on this clonotype: Just one base apart from a much larger clone, this may be a read error. The J gene is TRBJ2-5, the V gene TRBV6-2 or TRBV6-3; 7 bases are shared with TRBD2. Germline values: CDR1 MNHEY, CDR2 SVGEGT. CDR3 size: 13 residues. V was pared by 6 bases and J by 11 bases, with 12 bases of the junction left unmatched. The CDR3 DNA follows: TGTGCCAGCAGGCTAACTAGCGTCGATGAGCAGTACTTC. Translating it yields CASRLTSVDEQYF.